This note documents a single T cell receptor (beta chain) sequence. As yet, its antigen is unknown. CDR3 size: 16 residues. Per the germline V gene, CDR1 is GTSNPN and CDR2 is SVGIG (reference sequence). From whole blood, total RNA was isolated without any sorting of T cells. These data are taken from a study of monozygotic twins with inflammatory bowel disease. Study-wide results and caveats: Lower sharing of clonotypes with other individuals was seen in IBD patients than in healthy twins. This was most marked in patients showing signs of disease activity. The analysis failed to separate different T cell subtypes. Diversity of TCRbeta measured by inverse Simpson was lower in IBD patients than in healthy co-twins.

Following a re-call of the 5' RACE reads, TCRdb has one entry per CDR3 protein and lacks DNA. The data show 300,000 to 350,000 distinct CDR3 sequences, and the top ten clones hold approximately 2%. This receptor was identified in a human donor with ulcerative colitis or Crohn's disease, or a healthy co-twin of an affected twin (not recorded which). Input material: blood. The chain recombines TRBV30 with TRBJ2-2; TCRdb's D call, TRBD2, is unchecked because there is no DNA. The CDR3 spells CAWSVQGLAVTGELFF.